Following are 10 T cell receptor beta chains from one sample sequenced in a study of cytomegalovirus exposure and HLA in healthy donors. Primers included in the PCR were 60 Vbeta and 13 Jbeta primers. Generated by immunoSEQ multiplex PCR, the TCRdb table keeps only in-frame clones and is missing some. This sample's clone table lists 50,000 or so clones. The material sequenced was PBMCs. The source is a woman aged 60-70 years in good health and CMV-seropositive.

The rearrangement uses TRBV15 and TRBJ1-6; 7 bases match TRBD1. CDR3 size: 16 residues. The J segment lost 7 bases and the V segment lost 0 bases, leaving 6 bases of the junction unmatched. CDR1 and CDR2 from the germline V gene are LNHNV and YYDKDF (reference sequence). The CDR3 protein is CATSRDGTVANSPLHF. CDR3 DNA: TGTGCCACCAGCAGAGATGGGACAGTTGCAAATTCACCCCTCCACTTT.

The V and J genes are TRBV15 and TRBJ1-2; D is undetermined. With 1 base removed from V and 4 bases from J, the gap between germline ends came to 13 bases. Germline V lookup: CDR1 LNHNV, CDR2 YYDKDF (reference sequence). The CDR3 totals 15 residues. The CDR3 sequence is CATSRASAEFYGYTF. CDR3 coding DNA: TGTGCCACCAGCAGAGCTAGTGCGGAATTCTATGGCTACACCTTC.

The chain recombines TRBV28 with TRBJ1-2; the match to TRBD1 covers 7 bases. CDR1 is MDHEN, CDR2 SYDVKM, per germline. The CDR3 totals 14 residues. Trimming removed 6 bases from V and 8 bases from J; junction bases left unmatched: 12. The CDR3 DNA is TGTGCCAGCAGCACCCCCGACAGGGCGGGAGGCTACACCTTC. It specifies CASSTPDRAGGYTF.

The DNA of the CDR3 is TGTGCCAGCAGGAGAGGGACAGGCGCCCTTGGGCTGTTTTTT. Amino acids: CASRRGTGALGLFF. The chain couples TRBV6-5 to TRBJ1-4, with 8 bases lining up with TRBD1. V trimming: 6 bases; J trimming: 14 bases; junction bases outside the gene matches: 14. CDR1 and CDR2 from the germline V gene are MNHEY and SVGAGI. The CDR3 runs to 14 residues.

V gene TRBV10-2 combines with J gene TRBJ1-5, with 8 bases lining up with TRBD1. The V segment lost 6 bases and the J segment 5 bases; nucleotides outside the gene matches: 3. The CDR3 runs to 13 residues. Germline V gene sequence: CDR1 WSHSY, CDR2 SAAADI. The CDR3 sequence: CASSLTGDQPQHF. The CDR3 region has the DNA TGCGCCAGCAGCTTGACAGGGGATCAGCCCCAGCATTTT.

This chain joins TRBV2 and TRBJ2-7; TRBD1 matches at 7 bases. The V and J ends lost 4 bases and 6 bases, in that order; junction bases with no gene match: 3. CDR3 size: 12 residues. CDR1 is SNHLY, CDR2 FYNNEI, per germline. The CDR3 region has the DNA TGTGCCAGCAGTGCCGACAGGGCCGAGCAGTACTTC. It encodes CASSADRAEQYF.

V usage is TRBV28 and J usage is TRBJ1-2; 9 positions match TRBD1. CDR1 and CDR2 (germline): MDHEN, SYDVKM. The CDR3 is made up of 13 amino acids. The junction had 7 bases not matched to a gene; V was cut back by 6 bases and J by 8 bases. CDR3 sequence: CASRSQGAGGYTF. The CDR3, as DNA: TGTGCCAGCAGGTCACAGGGGGCGGGCGGCTACACCTTC.

V gene TRBV9 combines with J gene TRBJ2-1; D possibly corresponds to TRBD2 (5 bases). This CDR3 contains 17 residues. Germline CDR1 SGDLS, CDR2 YYNGEE. Trimming pared 0 bases from V and 9 bases from J, leaving 22 bases between. CDR3 DNA: TGTGCCAGCAGCGTAGCTGTAGGGATGGGGAGTATGGGTGAGCAGTTCTTC. This sequence encodes CASSVAVGMGSMGEQFF. Supplemented by reference TRBV9 and TRBJ2-1, the full variable domain reads DSGVTQTPKHLITATGQRVTLRCSPRSGDLSVYWYQQSLDQGLQFLIQYYNGEERAKGNILERFSAQQFPDLHSELNLSSLELGDSALYFCASSVAVGMGSMGEQFFGPGTRLTVL.

J is TRBJ1-1 and V is TRBV5-1; D is unclear. Looked up from germline, CDR1 is SGHRS and CDR2 is YFSETQ. The CDR3 covers 13 residues. V lost 4 bases to trimming and J lost 6 bases, with 13 bases between them. CDR3 amino acids: CASSVTPDSEAFF. The CDR3 nucleotides are TGCGCCAGCAGCGTGACTCCAGACTCTGAAGCTTTCTTT.

This rearrangement joins TRBV15 to TRBJ2-1; TRBD2 aligns across 10 bases. CDR1 and CDR2 from the germline V gene are LNHNV and YYDKDF (reference sequence). J gave up 10 bases and V 0 bases, and 9 bases lay outside the gene matches. The CDR3 is 16 residues long. CDR3 amino acids: CATSRDPSGGAGEQFF. Here the CDR3 DNA reads TGTGCCACCAGCAGAGATCCCAGCGGGGGGGCTGGGGAGCAGTTCTTC.